The 5 T cell receptor beta chains below all came from one sample that was sequenced in a study of CD8+CD57+ T cells in acquired aplastic anemia. TCR beta VDJ combinations and CDR3 sequences were profiled from genomic DNA. TCRdb recomputed calls from the reads with MiXCR, one row per CDR3 protein. This sample yields about 180,000 distinct CDR3 sequences, of which roughly 43% are seen a single time; over 0.95% belongs to the top ten. In patients chosen for sequencing, flow cytometry had shown CD8+CD57+ cell expansion. Sequencing was performed on sorted CD4+, CD8+, or CD8+CD57+ T cells (not recorded which) from PBMCs. These receptor sequences come from a human donor with aplastic anemia.

Comments on this clonotype: Since a much larger clone is just one base distant, this may be a read error. The conserved closing phenylalanine or tryptophan is absent in this CDR3, likely reflecting a read error. This rearrangement joins TRBV12-3 or TRBV12-4 to TRBJ2-3; TRBD1 matches 7 bases. This CDR3 contains 14 residues. V was clipped by 3 bases and J by 2 bases; unmatched bases: 2. CDR3 in amino acids: CASSFDRVTDTQYS. In nucleotides, the CDR3 is TGTGCCAGCAGTTTCGACAGGGTCACAGATACGCAGTATTCT.

This clonotype appeared many times. The J gene is TRBJ2-1, the V gene TRBV5-5, with D perhaps matching TRBD1 (6 bases). This CDR3 contains 16 residues. V lost 1 base, J lost 3 bases, and 14 bases lay in between. The germline V gene encodes CDR1 SGHKS and CDR2 YYEKEE (reference sequence). In DNA form, the CDR3 reads TGTGCCAGCAGCTTGTCGGACAGCGCCTACTACAATGAGCAGTTCTTC. Translated: CASSLSDSAYYNEQFF.

CDR3 in DNA: TGTGCCAGCAGCCTGACAGGGGGATTTGACGAGCAGTACTTC. It encodes CASSLTGGFDEQYF. This rearrangement joins TRBV7-6 to TRBJ2-7, with 9 bases aligning to TRBD1. Germline CDR1 reads SGHVS; CDR2 reads FNYEAQ. V trimming: 5 bases; J trimming: 5 bases; junction bases outside the gene matches: 7. The CDR3 sequence is 14 residues long.

This clonotype showed up just a few times. The gene calls are TRBV20-1 and TRBJ2-1; TRBD2 matches 13 bases. Germline V CDR1 and CDR2: DFQATT, SNEGSKA (reference sequence). Losses at the gene ends were 6 bases for V and 7 bases for J; bases not matched to a gene: 6. This CDR3 is 14 amino acids long. CDR3 region: CSALGLAGRNEQFF. CDR3 sequence (DNA): TGCAGTGCCCTGGGACTAGCGGGAAGGAATGAGCAGTTCTTC.

This rearrangement joins TRBV7-9 to TRBJ2-1; D tentatively fits TRBD1 or TRBD2 (5 bases each). Trimming removed 6 bases from V and 7 bases from J, with 13 bases in between. This CDR3 has 13 amino acids. Germline CDR1 is SEHNR and CDR2 is FQNEAQ (reference sequence). CDR3 residues: CASSLPWGNEQFF. In DNA form, the CDR3 reads TGTGCCAGCAGTCTACCCTGGGGGAATGAGCAGTTCTTC. Together with reference TRBV7-9 and TRBJ2-1, the CDR3 gives the full variable domain: DTGVSQNPRHKITKRGQNVTFRCDPISEHNRLYWYRQTLGQGPEFLTYFQNEAQLEKSRLLSDRFSAERPKGSFSTLEIQRTEQGDSAMYLCASSLPWGNEQFFGPGTRLTVL.